This T cell receptor beta chain was retrieved from a study of shared clonotypes between healthy human individuals. The repertoire was sequenced with immunoSEQ multiplex PCR; TCRdb's copy has only in-frame clones and lacks some. The sample lists about 500,000 clones, around 77% occurring once. Germline values: CDR1 DFQATT, CDR2 SNEGSKA (reference sequence). The CDR3 spans 10 residues. V lost 5 bases and J lost 4, with 3 bases in between. Sample: PBMCs. The gene calls are TRBV20-1 and TRBJ1-5; D is unresolved. This receptor was taken from a woman aged 40 to 50 in good health. Some clones in this sample may be carry-over from other donors' samples. The CDR3 nucleotides are TGCAGTGCTCGAAATCAGCCCCAGCATTTT. Translated, it gives CSARNQPQHF.